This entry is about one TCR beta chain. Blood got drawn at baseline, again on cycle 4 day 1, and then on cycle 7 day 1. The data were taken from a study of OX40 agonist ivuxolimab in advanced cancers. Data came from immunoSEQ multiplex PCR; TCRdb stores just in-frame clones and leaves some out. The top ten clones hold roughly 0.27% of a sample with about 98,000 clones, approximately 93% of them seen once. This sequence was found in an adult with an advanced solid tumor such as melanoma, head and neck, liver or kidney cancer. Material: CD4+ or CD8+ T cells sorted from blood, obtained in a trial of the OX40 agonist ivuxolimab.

CDR3 amino acids: CASSLDRGPAQPQHF. CDR3 nucleotide sequence: TGCGCCAGCAGCCTCGACAGGGGGCCGGCTCAGCCCCAGCATTTT. The chain uses TRBV5-1 and TRBJ1-5; 10 nucleotides align to TRBD1. Trimming at V came to 4 bases and at J to 6 bases, leaving 7 bases not matched to a gene. From germline, CDR1 is SGHRS and CDR2 YFSETQ. CDR3 size: 15 residues.